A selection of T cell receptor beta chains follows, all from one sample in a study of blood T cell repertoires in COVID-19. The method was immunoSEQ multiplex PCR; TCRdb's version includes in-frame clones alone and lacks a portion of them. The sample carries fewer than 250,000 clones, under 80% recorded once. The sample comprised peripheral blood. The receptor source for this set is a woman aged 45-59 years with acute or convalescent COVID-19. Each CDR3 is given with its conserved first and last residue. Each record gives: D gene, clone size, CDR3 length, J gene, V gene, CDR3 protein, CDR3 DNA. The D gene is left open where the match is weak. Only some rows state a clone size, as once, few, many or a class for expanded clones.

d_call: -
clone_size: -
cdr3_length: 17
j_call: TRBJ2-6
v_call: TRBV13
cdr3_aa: CASSLESGISGANVLTF
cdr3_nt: TGTGCCAGCAGCTTAGAGTCAGGTATCTCTGGGGCCAACGTCCTGACTTTC

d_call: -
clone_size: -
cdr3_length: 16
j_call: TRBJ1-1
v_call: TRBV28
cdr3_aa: CATYASGGRRNTEAFF
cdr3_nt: TGTGCCACTTACGCCTCGGGGGGACGCAGGAACACTGAAGCTTTCTTT

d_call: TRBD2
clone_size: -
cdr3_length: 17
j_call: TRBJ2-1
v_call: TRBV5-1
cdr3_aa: CASSLAPGGPAGNEQFF
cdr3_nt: TGCGCCAGCAGCTTGGCTCCGGGGGGGCCCGCGGGAAATGAGCAGTTCTTC

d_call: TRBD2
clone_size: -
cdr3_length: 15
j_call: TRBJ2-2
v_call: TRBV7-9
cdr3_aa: CASSLTTSPTGELFF
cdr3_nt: TGTGCCAGCAGCTTAACGACTAGCCCAACCGGGGAGCTGTTTTTT

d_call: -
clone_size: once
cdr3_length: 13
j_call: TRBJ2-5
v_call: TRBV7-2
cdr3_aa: CASSRGGGETQYF
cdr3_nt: TGTGCCAGTTCAAGGGGAGGGGGAGAGACCCAGTACTTC

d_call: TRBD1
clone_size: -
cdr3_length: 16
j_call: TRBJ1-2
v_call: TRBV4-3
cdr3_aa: CASSQEPSGTEYGYTF
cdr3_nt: TGCGCCAGCAGCCAAGAACCTTCCGGGACAGAGTATGGCTACACCTTC

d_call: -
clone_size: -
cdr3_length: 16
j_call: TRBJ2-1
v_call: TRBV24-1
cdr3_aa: CATSDAARRGSNEQFF
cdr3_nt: TGTGCCACCAGTGACGCTGCCCGAAGGGGCTCCAATGAGCAGTTCTTC

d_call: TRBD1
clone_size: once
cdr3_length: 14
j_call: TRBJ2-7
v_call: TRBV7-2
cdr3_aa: CASSFAGQASRQYF
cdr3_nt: TGTGCCAGCAGCTTTGCGGGACAGGCTTCCCGGCAGTACTTC

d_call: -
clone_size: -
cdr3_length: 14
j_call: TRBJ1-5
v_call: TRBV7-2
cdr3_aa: CASSLGFSGQPQHF
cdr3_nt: TGTGCCAGCAGCTTAGGCTTCTCGGGTCAGCCCCAGCATTTT

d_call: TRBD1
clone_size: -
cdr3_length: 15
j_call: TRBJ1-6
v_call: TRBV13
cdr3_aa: CASSSGQASTSPLHF
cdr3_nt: TGTGCCAGCAGCTCCGGACAGGCCTCCACTTCACCCCTCCACTTT

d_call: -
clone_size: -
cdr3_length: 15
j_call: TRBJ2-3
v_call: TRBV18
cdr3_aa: CASSPSILQADTQYF
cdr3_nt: TGTGCCAGCTCTCCCTCAATCCTACAGGCCGATACGCAGTATTTT

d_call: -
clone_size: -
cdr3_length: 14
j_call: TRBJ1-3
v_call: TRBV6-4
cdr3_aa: CASSREDSGNTIYF
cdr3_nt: TGTGCCAGCAGCAGGGAAGATAGTGGAAACACCATATATTTT

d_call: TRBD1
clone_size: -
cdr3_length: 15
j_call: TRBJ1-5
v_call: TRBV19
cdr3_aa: CASSIGQGGDQPQHF
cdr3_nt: TGTGCCAGTAGTATTGGACAGGGGGGTGATCAGCCCCAGCATTTT

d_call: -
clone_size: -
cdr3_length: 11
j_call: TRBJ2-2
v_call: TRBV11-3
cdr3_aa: CASSFGGELFF
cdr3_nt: TGTGCCAGCAGCTTCGGCGGGGAGCTGTTTTTT

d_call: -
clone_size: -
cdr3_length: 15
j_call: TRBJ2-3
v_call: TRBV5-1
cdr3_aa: CASRTRGDRTDTQYF
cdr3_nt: TGCGCCAGCAGGACGCGCGGAGACCGCACAGATACGCAGTATTTT

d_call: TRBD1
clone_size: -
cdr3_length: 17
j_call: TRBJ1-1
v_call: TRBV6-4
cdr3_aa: CASSDEVSGTGETEAFF
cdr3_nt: TGTGCCAGCAGTGACGAAGTAAGCGGGACAGGGGAGACTGAAGCTTTCTTT

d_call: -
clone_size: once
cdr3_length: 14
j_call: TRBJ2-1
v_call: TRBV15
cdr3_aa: CATSETSNYNEQFF
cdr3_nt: TGTGCCACCAGCGAGACTAGTAACTACAATGAGCAGTTCTTC

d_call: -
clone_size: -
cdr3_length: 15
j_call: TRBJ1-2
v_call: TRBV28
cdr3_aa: CASSLWVSANYGYTF
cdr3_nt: TGTGCCAGCAGTTTATGGGTGTCAGCTAACTATGGCTACACCTTC

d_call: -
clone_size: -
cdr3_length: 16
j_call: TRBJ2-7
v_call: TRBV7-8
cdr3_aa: CASSLGSGSLSYEQYF
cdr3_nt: TGTGCCAGCAGCTTAGGGAGCGGATCTCTTTCCTACGAGCAGTACTTC

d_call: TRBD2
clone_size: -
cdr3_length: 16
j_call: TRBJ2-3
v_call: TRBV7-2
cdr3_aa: CASSSTLAGGTDTQYF
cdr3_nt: TGTGCCAGCAGCTCTACTCTAGCGGGGGGAACAGATACGCAGTATTTT